A selection of T cell receptor beta chains follows, all from one sample in a study of T cells after yellow fever vaccination. Via MiXCR, TCRdb re-called the 5' RACE reads, giving one row per CDR3 protein. The sample consists of a few hundred thousand distinct CDR3 sequences, around 6.8% of them appearing once. The sequences come from PBMCs, collected about 49 days after the first yellow fever vaccination. The receptors shown here come from a man between 18 and 35 years old who received the YFV17D yellow fever vaccine. Both conserved end residues are part of each CDR3. A D gene is named only where the DNA matches it firmly. Clone size is given for some rows only: seen once, a few or many times, or a class if the clone is expanded.

15	TRBJ2-2	few	TRBV20-1	.	CSARDGLINTGELFF	TGCAGTGCTAGAGATGGCCTTATTAACACCGGGGAGCTGTTTTTT
15	TRBJ2-3	many	TRBV4-2	.	CASSQVVGHADTQYF	TGTGCCAGCAGCCAAGTGGTAGGACACGCAGATACGCAGTATTTT
13	TRBJ2-5	.	TRBV12-3/TRBV12-4	.	CASSPISDGTQYF	TGTGCCAGCAGCCCGATCTCAGATGGGACCCAGTACTTC
12	TRBJ2-3	.	TRBV24-1	TRBD1	CATAGTGDTQYF	TGTGCCACGGCCGGGACAGGGGATACGCAGTATTTT
14	TRBJ1-6	many	TRBV6-1	.	CALRGTLYNSPLHF	TGTGCCCTGAGGGGCACACTTTATAATTCACCCCTCCACTTT
16	TRBJ2-3	.	TRBV6-2/TRBV6-3	TRBD2	CASSYSLAGNLDTQYF	TGTGCCAGCAGTTACAGCCTAGCGGGGAATTTGGATACGCAGTATTTT
16	TRBJ2-3	.	TRBV25-1	TRBD1	CASSAYGTGGADTQYF	TGTGCCAGCAGTGCCTACGGGACAGGGGGAGCAGATACGCAGTATTTT
15	TRBJ1-5	few	TRBV20-1	TRBD1	CSAYPRDRRNQPQHF	TGCAGTGCTTACCCCCGGGACAGAAGGAATCAGCCCCAGCATTTT
17	TRBJ1-1	.	TRBV6-2/TRBV6-3	TRBD1	CASSLWTGVTMNTEAFF	TGTGCCAGCAGTCTCTGGACAGGGGTGACCATGAACACTGAAGCTTTCTTT
12	TRBJ2-3	many	TRBV5-1	.	CASSLDFYTQYF	TGCGCCAGCAGCTTGGACTTTTATACGCAGTATTTT
14	TRBJ2-5	few	TRBV12-3/TRBV12-4	TRBD1	CASSYGQGIETQYF	TGTGCCAGCAGCTATGGACAGGGGATTGAGACCCAGTACTTC
12	TRBJ2-5	.	TRBV20-1	.	CSASLRGETQYF	TGCAGTGCTAGTCTACGGGGGGAGACCCAGTACTTC
12	TRBJ2-1	.	TRBV12-3/TRBV12-4	TRBD2	CASSYTSDEQFF	TGTGCCAGCAGCTATACTAGCGATGAGCAGTTCTTC
15	TRBJ2-1	few	TRBV6-1	TRBD1	CASSRDSERVNEQFF	TGTGCCAGCAGCCGGGACAGCGAAAGGGTCAATGAGCAGTTCTTC
13	TRBJ1-6	few	TRBV25-1	.	CASRGFGDSPLHF	TGTGCCAGCAGGGGGTTTGGCGATTCACCCCTCCACTTT
12	TRBJ1-1	few	TRBV9	.	CASSPEGTEAFF	TGTGCCAGCAGCCCTGAGGGCACTGAAGCTTTCTTT
16	TRBJ2-5	few	TRBV7-3	.	CASSSPQRRSQETQYF	TGTGCCAGCAGCTCTCCCCAAAGGCGGAGCCAAGAGACCCAGTACTTC
16	TRBJ1-1	few	TRBV15	TRBD1	CATSRGRQGVNTEAFF	TGTGCCACCAGCAGAGGAAGACAGGGAGTGAACACTGAAGCTTTCTTT
16	TRBJ2-5	.	TRBV7-2	TRBD2	CASSSRTSAGTETQYF	TGTGCCAGCAGCTCAAGGACTAGCGCGGGGACGGAGACCCAGTACTTC
12	TRBJ2-2	many	TRBV12-3/TRBV12-4	.	CASSPGSGELFF	TGTGCCAGCAGTCCCGGGAGTGGGGAGCTGTTTTTT
15	TRBJ2-5	few	TRBV19	TRBD2	CATLRTSGGQETQYF	TGTGCCACTTTGAGGACTAGCGGGGGCCAAGAGACCCAGTACTTC
11	TRBJ2-5	.	TRBV18	.	CASSPPPAQYF	TGTGCCAGCTCACCCCCGCCGGCCCAGTACTTC
14	TRBJ1-4	few	TRBV18	.	CASSPGQPNEKLFF	TGTGCCAGCTCACCTGGACAGCCAAATGAAAAACTGTTTTTT
16	TRBJ2-6	.	TRBV28	.	CASTAASSSGANVLTF	TGTGCCAGCACTGCAGCTTCGAGCTCTGGGGCCAACGTCCTGACTTTC
14	TRBJ2-7	few	TRBV5-1	.	CASSLAGLQYGQYF	TGCGCCAGCAGCTTGGCGGGACTGCAGTACGGGCAGTACTTC
15	TRBJ2-7	few	TRBV18	.	CASSPRQARSYEQYF	TGTGCCAGCTCACCCCGACAGGCGAGATCCTACGAGCAGTACTTC
14	TRBJ2-2	few	TRBV12-3/TRBV12-4	.	CASSSRKNTGELFF	TGTGCCAGCAGTTCTCGGAAGAACACCGGGGAGCTGTTTTTT
14	TRBJ1-2	few	TRBV12-5	TRBD1	CASGLPTGIYGYTF	TGTGCTAGTGGTTTGCCGACAGGGATCTATGGCTACACCTTC
14	TRBJ2-2	few	TRBV30	.	CAWSVGLLTGELFF	TGTGCCTGGAGTGTCGGACTCCTCACCGGGGAGCTGTTTTTT
11	TRBJ2-2	few	TRBV2	.	CASRATGELFF	TGTGCCAGCAGAGCCACCGGGGAGCTGTTTTTT
14	TRBJ2-1	.	TRBV19	TRBD1	CASSTTGKSGEQFF	TGTGCCAGTAGTACGACAGGGAAGTCGGGTGAGCAGTTCTTC
13	TRBJ2-5	once	TRBV5-1	.	CASRAWGQETQYF	TGCGCCAGCAGAGCGTGGGGGCAAGAGACCCAGTACTTC
16	TRBJ2-4	few	TRBV3-1	.	CASSQDASLTKNIQYF	TGTGCCAGCAGCCAAGATGCTAGCTTGACCAAAAACATTCAGTACTTC
13	TRBJ1-2	.	TRBV27	TRBD1	CASSFRDRGSYTF	TGTGCCAGCAGTTTCCGGGACAGGGGAAGCTACACCTTC
16	TRBJ2-1	.	TRBV30	TRBD2	CAWSLGLAGGGAEQFF	TGTGCCTGGTCTTTGGGACTAGCGGGGGGAGGGGCTGAGCAGTTCTTC
14	TRBJ2-7	many	TRBV18	.	CASSPPGKRYEQYF	TGTGCCAGCTCACCACCCGGGAAACGGTACGAGCAGTACTTC
13	TRBJ2-5	.	TRBV2	.	CASNKLPQETQYF	TGTGCCAGCAATAAATTGCCCCAAGAGACCCAGTACTTC
20	TRBJ2-3	few	TRBV6-1	TRBD1	CASSDLTGTGEVTSTDTQYF	TGTGCCAGCAGTGATCTGACCGGGACAGGGGAAGTTACTAGCACAGATACGCAGTATTTT
15	TRBJ1-2	few	TRBV20-1	TRBD1	CSARDSRTGDYGYTF	TGCAGTGCTAGAGATAGCCGAACAGGGGATTATGGCTACACCTTC
15	TRBJ2-1	few	TRBV28	TRBD1	CASSLTGTANNEQFF	TGTGCCAGCAGCTTAACGGGGACAGCGAACAATGAGCAGTTCTTC